This T cell receptor (beta chain) was profiled in a study of blood T cell repertoires in COVID-19 (dated by TCRdb to 2018 to 2020). With regard to the full study: Collaborator samples came from the United States, Italy and Spain and covered acute and convalescent phases of COVID-19. The material from the prospective study consisted of cDNA or gDNA derived from T cells, B-cell-depleted T cells, or PBMCs. Deeply sampled blood TCRbeta repertoires from subjects exposed to, actively infected with, or recovered from COVID-19 were included in the dataset. The repertoires were released in a freely available public database meant as a resource for research on the immune response to SARS-CoV-2. The samples were drawn from the first 160 participants of the ongoing ImmuneRACE study and from some 1,300 subjects provided by 6 global collaborators. Nearly every sample came with metadata listing a de-identified subject ID, COVID-19 status, age in years and sex. Where available, HLA class I and class II types were obtained from metadata supplied by the sample provider rather than from assay-based typing. On the study overall, not on this receptor specifically: The amount of clinical and demographic metadata varied by source and participant and was provided uncurated.

Trimming costs V 2 bases and J 1 base, and their ends lie 12 bases apart. CDR1 and CDR2 were assigned from the germline V gene as SGHDT and YYEEEE. Spanning cysteine to phenylalanine, the CDR3 consists of 15 amino acids. Only CDR3 DNA is held: 45 bases, read in frame from base 1. In Seattle, one collaborating source enrolled patients while the infection was active and tracked those patients longitudinally over the course of disease. The collaborating institutions used their own protocols to collect whole blood in K2EDTA tubes. For TCRbeta analysis, collaborator samples were shipped as frozen whole blood, as isolated PBMCs, or as DNA extracted from either sample type. TCRbeta CDR3 regions were amplified from genomic DNA using the immunoSEQ Assay, a bias-controlled multiplex PCR. Per the source publication's procedure: The number of nucleated cells in each sample was estimated by amplification of reference gene primers within the assay. Sequence reads were collapsed and filtered to measure the absolute abundance of every unique TCRbeta CDR3 rearrangement. For each sample, productive Simpson clonality was calculated by taking the square root of Simpson's diversity index across productive rearrangements. TCRdb provides this immuneACCESS table in a form limited to in-frame rearrangements. Some clones are lacking; in checked studies, under half of them reflect an unresolved V gene, and why the rest are absent is not known. Clone size and the V and J calls come from that table; the DNA yielded D and trimming. The sample table contains fewer than 400,000 clones; only one count was recorded for 89% of them. The top ten clonotypes cover over 1.5% of the sample.

On this clone: Its specific antigen is unknown. No qualities accompany the bases; no much larger clone lies one base away.

The sequence is built from TRBV5-6 and TRBJ2-5, with the identity of the D gene unclear. Sequenced input: peripheral blood. The sequence derives from a woman in her twenties or thirties with COVID-19, enrolled during active disease. The nucleotide sequence is TGTGCCAGCAGCTTTGGCGGAGTCAGCCAAGAGACCCAGTACTTC. Its coded protein is CASSFGGVSQETQYF.